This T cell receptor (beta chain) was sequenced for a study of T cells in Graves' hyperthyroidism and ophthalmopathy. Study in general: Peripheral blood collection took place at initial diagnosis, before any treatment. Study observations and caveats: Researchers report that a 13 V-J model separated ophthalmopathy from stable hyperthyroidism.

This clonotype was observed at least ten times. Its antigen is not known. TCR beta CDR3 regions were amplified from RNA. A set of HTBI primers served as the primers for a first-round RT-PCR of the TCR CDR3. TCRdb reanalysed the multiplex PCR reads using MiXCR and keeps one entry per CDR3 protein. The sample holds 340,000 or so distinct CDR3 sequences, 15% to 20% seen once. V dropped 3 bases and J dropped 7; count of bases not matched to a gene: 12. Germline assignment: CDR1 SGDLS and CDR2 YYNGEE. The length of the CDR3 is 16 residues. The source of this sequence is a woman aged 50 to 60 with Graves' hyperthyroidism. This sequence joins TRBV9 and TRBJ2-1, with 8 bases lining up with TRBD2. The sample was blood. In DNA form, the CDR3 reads TGTGCCAGCAGCGAGGGTCTTGGCGGGAGGTCGAATGAGCAGTTCTTC. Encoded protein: CASSEGLGGRSNEQFF.